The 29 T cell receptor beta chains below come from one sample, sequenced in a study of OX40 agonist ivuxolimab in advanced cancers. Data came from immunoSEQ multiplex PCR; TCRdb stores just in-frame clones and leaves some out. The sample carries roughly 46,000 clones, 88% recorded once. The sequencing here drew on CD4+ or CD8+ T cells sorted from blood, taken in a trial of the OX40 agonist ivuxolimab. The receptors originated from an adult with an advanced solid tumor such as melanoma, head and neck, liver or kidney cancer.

In DNA, the CDR3 is TGTGCCACCCAGCGGGGTGAGGACACAGATACGCAGTATTTT. Amino acids: CATQRGEDTDTQYF. The chain links TRBV28 to TRBJ2-3; 7 bases align to TRBD2. The J segment lost 2 bases and the V segment lost 10 bases, leaving 9 bases of the junction unmatched. Germline V CDR1 and CDR2: MDHEN, SYDVKM. CDR3 length: 14 amino acids.

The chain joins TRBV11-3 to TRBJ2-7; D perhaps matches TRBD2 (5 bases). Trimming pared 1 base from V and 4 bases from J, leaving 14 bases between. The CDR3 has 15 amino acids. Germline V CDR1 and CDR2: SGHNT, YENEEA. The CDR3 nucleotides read TGTGCCAGCAGCTTAGTTCTTGGACTTGAGTACGAGCAGTACTTC. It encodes CASSLVLGLEYEQYF. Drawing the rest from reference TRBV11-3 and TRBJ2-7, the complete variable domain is EAGVVQSPRYKIIEKKQPVAFWCNPISGHNTLYWYLQNLGQGPELLIRYENEEAVDDSQLPKDRFSAERLKGVDSTLKIQPAELGDSAVYLCASSLVLGLEYEQYFGPGTRLTVT.

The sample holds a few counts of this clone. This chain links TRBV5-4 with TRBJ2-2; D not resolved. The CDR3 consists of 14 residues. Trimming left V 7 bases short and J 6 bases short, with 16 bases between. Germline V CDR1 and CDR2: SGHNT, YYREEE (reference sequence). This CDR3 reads CASGDSQPAGELFF. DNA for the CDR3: TGTGCCAGCGGAGATAGTCAGCCGGCCGGGGAGCTGTTTTTT.

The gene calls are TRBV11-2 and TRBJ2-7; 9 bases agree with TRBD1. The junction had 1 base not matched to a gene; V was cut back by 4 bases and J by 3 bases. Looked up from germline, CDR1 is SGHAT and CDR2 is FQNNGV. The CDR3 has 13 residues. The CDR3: CASSWDRDYEQYF. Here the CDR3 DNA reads TGTGCCAGCAGCTGGGACAGGGACTACGAGCAGTACTTC.

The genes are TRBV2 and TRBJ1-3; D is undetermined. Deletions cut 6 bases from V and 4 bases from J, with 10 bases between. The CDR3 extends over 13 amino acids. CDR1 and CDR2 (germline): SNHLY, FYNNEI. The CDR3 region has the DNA TGTGCCAGCAGCTCAGTGGGAGGAAACACCATATATTTT. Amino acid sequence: CASSSVGGNTIYF.

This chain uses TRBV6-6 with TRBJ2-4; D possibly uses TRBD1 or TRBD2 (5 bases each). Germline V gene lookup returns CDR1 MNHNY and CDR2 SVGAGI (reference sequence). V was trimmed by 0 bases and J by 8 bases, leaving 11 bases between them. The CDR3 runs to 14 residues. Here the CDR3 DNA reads TGTGCCAGCAGTTACTCTGGGGGTTGGGACATTCAGTACTTC. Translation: CASSYSGGWDIQYF.

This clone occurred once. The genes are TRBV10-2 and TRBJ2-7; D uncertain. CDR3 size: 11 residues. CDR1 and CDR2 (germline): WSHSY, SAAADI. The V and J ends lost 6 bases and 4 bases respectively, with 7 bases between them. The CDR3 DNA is TGCGCCAGCAGCGAAGGTTACGAGCAGTACTTC. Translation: CASSEGYEQYF.

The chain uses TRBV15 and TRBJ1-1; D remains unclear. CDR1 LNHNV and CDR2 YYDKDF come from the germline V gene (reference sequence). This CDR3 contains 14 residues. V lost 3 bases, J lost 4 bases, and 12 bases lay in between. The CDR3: CATSSHGVGTEAFF. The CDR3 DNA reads TGTGCCACCAGCAGTCACGGAGTGGGCACTGAAGCTTTCTTT. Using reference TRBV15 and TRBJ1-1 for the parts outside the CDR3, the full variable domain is DAMVIQNPRYQVTQFGKPVTLSCSQTLNHNVMYWYQQKSSQAPKLLFHYYDKDFNNEADTPDNFQSRRPNTSFCFLDIRSPGLGDTAMYLCATSSHGVGTEAFFGQGTRLTVV.

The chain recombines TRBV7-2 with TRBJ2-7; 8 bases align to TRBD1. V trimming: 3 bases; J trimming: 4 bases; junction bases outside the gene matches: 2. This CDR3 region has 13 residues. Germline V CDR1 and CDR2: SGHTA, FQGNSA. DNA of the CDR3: TGTGCCAGCAGCTTCGACAGGGGTTACGAGCAGTACTTC. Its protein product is CASSFDRGYEQYF.

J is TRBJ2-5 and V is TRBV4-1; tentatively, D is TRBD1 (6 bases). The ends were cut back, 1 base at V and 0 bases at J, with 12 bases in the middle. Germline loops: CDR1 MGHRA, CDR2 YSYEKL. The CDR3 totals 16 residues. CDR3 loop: CASSQVIGGNQETQYF. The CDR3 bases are TGCGCCAGCAGCCAAGTGATAGGGGGAAACCAAGAGACCCAGTACTTC.

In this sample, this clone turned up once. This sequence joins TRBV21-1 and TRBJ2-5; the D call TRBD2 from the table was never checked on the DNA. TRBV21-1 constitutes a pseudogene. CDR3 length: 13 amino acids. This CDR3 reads CASSGGAKETQYF. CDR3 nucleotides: TGTGCCAGCAGCGGGGGGGCCAAAGAGACCCAGTACTTC.

CDR3 sequence reads: CASSTGQGERNEQFF. The CDR3, as DNA: TGTGCCAGCAGCACGGGACAGGGTGAACGCAATGAGCAGTTCTTC. This chain uses TRBV7-9 with TRBJ2-1; 9 nucleotides line up with TRBD1. CDR1 is SEHNR, CDR2 FQNEAQ, per germline (reference sequence). The V segment lost 5 bases and the J segment 6 bases; nucleotides outside the gene matches: 8. This CDR3 has 15 amino acids.

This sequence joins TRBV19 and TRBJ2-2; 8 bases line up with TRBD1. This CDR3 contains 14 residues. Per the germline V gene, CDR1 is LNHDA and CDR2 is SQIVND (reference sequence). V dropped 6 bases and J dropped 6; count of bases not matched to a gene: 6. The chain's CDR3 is CASSRGREAGELFF. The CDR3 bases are TGTGCCAGTAGCAGGGGGCGAGAGGCCGGGGAGCTGTTTTTT. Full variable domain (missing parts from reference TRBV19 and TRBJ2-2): DGGITQSPKYLFRKEGQNVTLSCEQNLNHDAMYWYRQDPGQGLRLIYYSQIVNDFQKGDIAEGYSVSREKKESFPLTVTSAQKNPTAFYLCASSRGREAGELFFGEGSRLTVL.

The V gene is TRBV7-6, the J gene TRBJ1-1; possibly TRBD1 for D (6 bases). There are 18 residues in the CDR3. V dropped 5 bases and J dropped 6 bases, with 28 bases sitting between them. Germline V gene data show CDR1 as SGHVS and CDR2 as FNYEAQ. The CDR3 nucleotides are TGTGCCAGCAGCCCCAAAAGCGGGGGCGGGTGGATGGAAGCTGAAGCTTTCTTT. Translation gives CASSPKSGGGWMEAEAFF.

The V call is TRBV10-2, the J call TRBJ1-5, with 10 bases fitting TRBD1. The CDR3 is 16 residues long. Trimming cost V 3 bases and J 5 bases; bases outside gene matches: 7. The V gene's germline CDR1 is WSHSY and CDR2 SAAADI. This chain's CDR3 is CASSDKDRGGHQPQHF. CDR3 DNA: TGCGCCAGCAGTGATAAGGACAGGGGGGGTCATCAGCCCCAGCATTTT.

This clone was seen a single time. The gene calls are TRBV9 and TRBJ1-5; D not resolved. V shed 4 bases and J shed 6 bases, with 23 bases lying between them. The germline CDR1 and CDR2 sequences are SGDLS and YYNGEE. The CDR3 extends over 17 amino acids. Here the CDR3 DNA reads TGTGCCAGCAGCCCACGGACTGCTACCGGCCGGGGTCAGCCCCAGCATTTT. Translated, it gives CASSPRTATGRGQPQHF.

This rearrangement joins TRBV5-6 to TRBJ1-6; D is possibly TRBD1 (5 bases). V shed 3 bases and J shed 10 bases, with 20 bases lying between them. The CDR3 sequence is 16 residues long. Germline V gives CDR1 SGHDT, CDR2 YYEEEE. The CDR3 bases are TGTGCCAGCAGCTGGGGGACCCCGGGGCAAGGCTCACCCCTCCACTTT. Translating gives CASSWGTPGQGSPLHF.

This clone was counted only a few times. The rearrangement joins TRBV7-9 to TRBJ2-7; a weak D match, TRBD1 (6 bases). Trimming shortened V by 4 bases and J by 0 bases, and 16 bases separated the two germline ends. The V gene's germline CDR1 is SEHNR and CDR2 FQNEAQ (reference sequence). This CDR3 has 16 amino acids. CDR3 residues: CASSWKRGQFSYEQYF. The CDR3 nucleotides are TGTGCCAGCAGCTGGAAGAGAGGACAGTTCTCCTACGAGCAGTACTTC.

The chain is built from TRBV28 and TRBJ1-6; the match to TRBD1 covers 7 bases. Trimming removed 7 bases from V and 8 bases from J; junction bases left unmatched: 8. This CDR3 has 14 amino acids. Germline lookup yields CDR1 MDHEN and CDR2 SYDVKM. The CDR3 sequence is CASTFTRGDSPLHF. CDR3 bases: TGTGCCAGCACTTTTACCAGGGGGGATTCACCCCTCCACTTT. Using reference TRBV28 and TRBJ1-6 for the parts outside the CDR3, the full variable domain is DVKVTQSSRYLVKRTGEKVFLECVQDMDHENMFWYRQDPGLGLRLIYFSYDVKMKEKGDIPEGYSVSREKKERFSLILESASTNQTSMYLCASTFTRGDSPLHFGNGTRLTVT.

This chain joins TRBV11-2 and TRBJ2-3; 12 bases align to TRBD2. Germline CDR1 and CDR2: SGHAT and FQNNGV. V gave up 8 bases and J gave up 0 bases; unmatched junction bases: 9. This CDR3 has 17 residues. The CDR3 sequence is CASSGLAGFTSTDTQYF. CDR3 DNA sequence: TGTGCCAGCTCAGGACTAGCGGGGTTTACTAGCACAGATACGCAGTATTTT. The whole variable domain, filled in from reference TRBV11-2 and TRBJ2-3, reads EAGVAQSPRYKIIEKRQSVAFWCNPISGHATLYWYQQILGQGPKLLIQFQNNGVVDDSQLPKDRFSAERLKGVDSTLKIQPAKLEDSAVYLCASSGLAGFTSTDTQYFGPGTRLTVL.

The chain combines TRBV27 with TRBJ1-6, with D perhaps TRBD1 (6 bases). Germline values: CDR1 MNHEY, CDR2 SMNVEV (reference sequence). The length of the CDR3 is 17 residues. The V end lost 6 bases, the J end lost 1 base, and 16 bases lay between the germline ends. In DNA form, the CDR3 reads TGTGCCAGCAGACAGGGTTTAGAATGGTCCTATAATTCACCCCTCCACTTT. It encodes CASRQGLEWSYNSPLHF.

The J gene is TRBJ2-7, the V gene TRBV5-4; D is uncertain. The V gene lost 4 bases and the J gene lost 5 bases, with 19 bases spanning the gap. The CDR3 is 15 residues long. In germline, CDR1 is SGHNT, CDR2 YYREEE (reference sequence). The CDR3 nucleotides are TGTGCCAGCAGCCGCAATTCCAAAGGGTGGGACGAGCAGTACTTC. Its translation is CASSRNSKGWDEQYF.

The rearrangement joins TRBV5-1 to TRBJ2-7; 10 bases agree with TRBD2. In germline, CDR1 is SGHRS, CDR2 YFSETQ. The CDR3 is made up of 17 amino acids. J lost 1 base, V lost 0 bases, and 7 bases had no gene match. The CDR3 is CASSLGGTSGNSYEQYF. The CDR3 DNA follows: TGCGCCAGCAGCTTGGGGGGAACTAGCGGGAATTCCTACGAGCAGTACTTC. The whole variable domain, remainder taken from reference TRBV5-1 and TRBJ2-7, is KAGVTQTPRYLIKTRGQQVTLSCSPISGHRSVSWYQQTPGQGLQFLFEYFSETQRNKGNFPGRFSGRQFSNSRSEMNVSTLELGDSALYLCASSLGGTSGNSYEQYFGPGTRLTVT.

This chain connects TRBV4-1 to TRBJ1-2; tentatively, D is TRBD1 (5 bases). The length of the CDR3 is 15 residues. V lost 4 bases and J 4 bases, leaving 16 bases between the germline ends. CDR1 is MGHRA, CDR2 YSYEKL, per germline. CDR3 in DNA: TGCGCCAGCAGCCCCGGGGCTGGTATGGTCTATGGCTACACCTTC. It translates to CASSPGAGMVYGYTF.

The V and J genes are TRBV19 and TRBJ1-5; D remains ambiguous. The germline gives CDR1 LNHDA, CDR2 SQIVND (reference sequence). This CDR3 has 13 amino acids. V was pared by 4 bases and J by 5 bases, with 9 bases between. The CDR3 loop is CASSTQVDQPQHF. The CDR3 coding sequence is TGTGCCAGTAGTACCCAAGTGGATCAGCCCCAGCATTTT.

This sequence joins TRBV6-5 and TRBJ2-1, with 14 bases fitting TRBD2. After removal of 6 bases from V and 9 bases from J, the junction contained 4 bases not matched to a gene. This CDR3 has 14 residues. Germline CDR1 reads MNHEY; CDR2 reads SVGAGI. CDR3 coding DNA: TGTGCCAGCAGGCGACTAGCGGGAGGGGGTGAGCAGTTCTTC. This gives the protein CASRRLAGGGEQFF.

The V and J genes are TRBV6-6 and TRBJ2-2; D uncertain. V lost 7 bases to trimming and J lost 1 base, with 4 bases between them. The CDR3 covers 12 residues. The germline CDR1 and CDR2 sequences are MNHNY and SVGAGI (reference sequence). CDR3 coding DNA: TGTGCCAGCAAGGAGAACACCGGGGAGCTGTTTTTT. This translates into CASKENTGELFF.

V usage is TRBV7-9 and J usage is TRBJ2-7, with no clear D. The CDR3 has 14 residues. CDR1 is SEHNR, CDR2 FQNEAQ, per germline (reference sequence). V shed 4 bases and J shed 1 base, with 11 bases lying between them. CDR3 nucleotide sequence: TGTGCCAGCAGCTCCCGTGGCCAGTCCTACGAGCAGTACTTC. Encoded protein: CASSSRGQSYEQYF.

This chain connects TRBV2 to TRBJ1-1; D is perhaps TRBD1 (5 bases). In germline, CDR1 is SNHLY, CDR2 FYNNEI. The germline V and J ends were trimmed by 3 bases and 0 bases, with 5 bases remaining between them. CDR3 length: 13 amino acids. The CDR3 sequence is CASSEGVNTEAFF. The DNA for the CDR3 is TGTGCCAGCAGTGAGGGGGTGAACACTGAAGCTTTCTTT.